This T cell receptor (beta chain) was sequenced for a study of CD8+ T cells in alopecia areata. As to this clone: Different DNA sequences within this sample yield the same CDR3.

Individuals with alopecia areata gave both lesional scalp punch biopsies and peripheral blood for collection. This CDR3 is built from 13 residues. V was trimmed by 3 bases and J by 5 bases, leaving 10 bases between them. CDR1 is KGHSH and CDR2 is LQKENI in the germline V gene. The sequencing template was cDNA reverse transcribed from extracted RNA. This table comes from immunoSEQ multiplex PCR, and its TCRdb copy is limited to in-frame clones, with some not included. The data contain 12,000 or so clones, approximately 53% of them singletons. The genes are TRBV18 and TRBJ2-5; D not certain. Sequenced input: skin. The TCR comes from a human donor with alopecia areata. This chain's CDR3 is CASSPPPRETQYF. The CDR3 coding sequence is TGTGCCAGCTCACCTCCTCCGAGGGAGACCCAGTACTTC.